This T cell receptor beta chain was captured by sequencing in a study of CD8 T cells in ankylosing spondylitis. The sample holds a few counts of this clonotype. Its antigen is not identified. TCRdb re-called the 5' RACE reads with MiXCR, one entry per CDR3 protein. The sample lists roughly 220,000 distinct CDR3 sequences, about 11% occurring once. The CDR3 sequence is 14 residues long. Germline CDR1 SGHVS, CDR2 FQNEAQ. V was pared by 2 bases and J by 5 bases, with 12 bases between. Broader study findings: Clones tied to disease were said to be significantly enriched in matched ankylosing spondylitis synovial fluid.

Sample: blood, either unsorted or a sorted T cell fraction (not recorded which). The source of this sequence is a male donor with ankylosing spondylitis or in good health (not recorded which). The chain carries TRBV7-8 and TRBJ2-5; D is undetermined. The CDR3 sequence is CASSLLGRPETQYF. DNA for the CDR3: TGTGCCAGCAGCTTATTGGGTCGTCCGGAGACCCAGTACTTC.